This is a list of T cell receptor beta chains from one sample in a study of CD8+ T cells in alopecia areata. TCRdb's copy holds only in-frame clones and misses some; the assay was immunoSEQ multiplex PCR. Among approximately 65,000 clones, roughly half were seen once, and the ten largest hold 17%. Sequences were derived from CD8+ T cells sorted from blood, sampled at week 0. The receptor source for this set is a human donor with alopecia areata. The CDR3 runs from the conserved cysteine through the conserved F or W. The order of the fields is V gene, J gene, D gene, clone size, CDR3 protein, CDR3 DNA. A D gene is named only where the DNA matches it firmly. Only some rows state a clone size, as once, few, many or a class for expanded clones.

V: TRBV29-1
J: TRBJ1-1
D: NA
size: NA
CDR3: CSADPMRTEAFF
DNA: TGCAGCGCCGATCCCATGAGAACTGAAGCTTTCTTT

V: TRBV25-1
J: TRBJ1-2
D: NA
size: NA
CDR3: CASRRGAGYTF
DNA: TGTGCCAGCAGGAGGGGGGCTGGCTACACCTTC

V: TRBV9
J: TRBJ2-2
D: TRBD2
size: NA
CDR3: CATTRLARKLANTGELFF
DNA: TGTGCCACCACCAGACTAGCGAGAAAATTAGCGAACACCGGGGAGCTGTTTTTT

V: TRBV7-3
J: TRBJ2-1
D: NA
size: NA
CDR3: CASSLRGNYNEQFF
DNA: TGTGCCAGCAGCTTGCGCGGAAACTACAATGAGCAGTTCTTC

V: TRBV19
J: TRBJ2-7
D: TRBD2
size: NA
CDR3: CASSITSGSGEQYF
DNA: TGTGCCAGTAGTATTACTAGCGGGAGTGGGGAGCAGTACTTC

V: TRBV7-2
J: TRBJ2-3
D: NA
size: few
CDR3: CASSLNGGGISSTDTQYF
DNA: TGTGCCAGCAGCTTAAACGGGGGCGGAATATCCAGCACAGATACGCAGTATTTT

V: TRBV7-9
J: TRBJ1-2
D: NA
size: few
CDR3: CASSLGDGFNYGYTF
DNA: TGTGCCAGCAGCTTAGGGGACGGATTTAACTATGGCTACACCTTC

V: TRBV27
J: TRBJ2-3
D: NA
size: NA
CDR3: CASSPRGRGDTQYF
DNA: TGTGCCAGCAGTCCCCGCGGGCGCGGGGATACGCAGTATTTT

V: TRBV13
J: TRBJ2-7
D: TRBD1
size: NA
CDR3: CASSLGRTGADYEQYF
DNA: TGTGCCAGCAGCTTAGGAAGGACAGGGGCAGATTACGAGCAGTACTTC

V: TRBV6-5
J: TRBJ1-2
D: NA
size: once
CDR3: CASDGPYGYTF
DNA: TGTGCCAGCGACGGCCCCTATGGCTACACCTTC

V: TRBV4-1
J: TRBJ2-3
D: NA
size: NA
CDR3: CASSQDFAGSTRDTQYF
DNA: TGCGCCAGCAGCCAAGATTTCGCGGGAAGCACAAGAGATACGCAGTATTTT

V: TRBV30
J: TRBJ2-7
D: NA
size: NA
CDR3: CAWSEGHQSSYEQYF
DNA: TGTGCCTGGAGTGAGGGACACCAAAGCTCCTACGAGCAGTACTTC

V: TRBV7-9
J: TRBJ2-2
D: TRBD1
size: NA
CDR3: CASSSVGTANTGELFF
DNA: TGTGCCAGCAGCTCGGTCGGGACAGCAAACACCGGGGAGCTGTTTTTT

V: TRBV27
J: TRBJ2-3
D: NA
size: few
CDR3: CASSYRQWDTQYF
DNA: TGTGCCAGCAGTTATCGACAGTGGGATACGCAGTATTTT

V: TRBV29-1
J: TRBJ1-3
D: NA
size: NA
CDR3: CSVERRDGNTIYF
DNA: TGCAGCGTTGAACGACGAGATGGAAACACCATATATTTT

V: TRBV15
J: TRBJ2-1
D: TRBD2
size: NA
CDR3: CATSNGLGSQNEQFF
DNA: TGTGCCACCAGCAATGGACTAGGGTCCCAAAATGAACAGTTCTTC